Given below is one T cell receptor beta chain in context. The DNA is left out, because the CDR3 cannot be placed on it with certainty; the CDR3 is given as TCRdb lists it. The record originates from a study of blood T cell repertoires in COVID-19. Overall study: The study drew acute and convalescent COVID-19 samples from the United States, Italy and Spain. PBMCs, B-cell-depleted T cells, or T cells were the source of the cDNA or gDNA that made up the material.

Authors' methods: From reference gene primer amplification, estimates of nucleated cell counts were derived. Repertoires were generated with immunoSEQ multiplex PCR, while TCRdb's copy carries only in-frame clones and drops some. The V and J calls and clone size come from that table; D and trimming were worked out from the DNA. The sample lists about 24,000 clones; about 89% were seen once. The CDR3 comprises 13 residues, both ends counted. This sequence joins TRBV21-1 and TRBJ2-7; the DNA was not used to check the table's D call, TRBD1. TRBV21-1 is deemed a pseudogene. Sequencing was done on a sample of peripheral blood. This sequence was found in a woman between 70 and 85 years old with active COVID-19. CDR3 sequence: CATWGRGSYEQYF.